The rows below give T cell receptor beta chains drawn from one sample of a study of blood T cell repertoires in COVID-19. The assay was immunoSEQ multiplex PCR, and TCRdb's table has in-frame clones only and misses some. In the table there are around 250,000 clones, around nine tenths of which are singletons. The source material was PBMCs or T cells enriched from blood (not recorded which). Source of these receptors: a woman in her thirties or forties who had been exposed to COVID-19. Each CDR3 is given with its conserved first and last residue. D genes are given only for firm matches. Clone sizes are given selectively: once, few, many, or a class where the clone is expanded.

clone_size	d_call	v_call	j_call	cdr3_aa	cdr3_nt
.	.	TRBV11-2	TRBJ1-6	CASSTRTEASPLHF	TGTGCCAGCAGCACCCGGACAGAGGCTTCACCCCTCCACTTT
few	TRBD2	TRBV18	TRBJ2-2	CASSPPGLAGVYTGELFF	TGTGCCAGCTCACCACCGGGACTAGCGGGGGTCTACACCGGGGAGCTGTTTTTT
few	.	TRBV6-2/TRBV6-3	TRBJ2-2	CASSSGGDTGELFF	TGTGCCAGCAGCTCGGGTGGTGACACCGGGGAGCTGTTTTTT
.	.	TRBV5-6	TRBJ2-4	CASSLRGLLQAKNIQYF	TGTGCCAGCAGCTTAAGAGGATTACTGCAAGCCAAAAACATTCAGTACTTC
.	.	TRBV24-1	TRBJ2-2	CATSVPGRTGELFF	TGTGCCACCAGCGTGCCGGGGAGGACCGGGGAGCTGTTTTTT
.	TRBD1	TRBV28	TRBJ2-2	CASSQGGQGYFGELFF	TGTGCCAGCAGTCAAGGGGGACAGGGGTATTTCGGGGAGCTGTTTTTT
.	.	TRBV9	TRBJ2-3	CASSSVGRGGFTDTQYF	TGTGCCAGCAGCTCAGTAGGTAGGGGGGGTTTCACAGATACGCAGTATTTT
once	.	TRBV4-1	TRBJ1-1	CASSEEEGITEAFF	TGCGCCAGCAGCGAAGAGGAGGGTATCACTGAAGCTTTCTTT
.	TRBD2	TRBV10-3	TRBJ2-2	CANERESNPGELFF	TGTGCCAACGAGCGGGAGTCTAATCCCGGGGAGCTGTTTTTT
.	.	TRBV9	TRBJ1-4	CASSVGRETNEKLFF	TGTGCCAGCAGCGTCGGCAGGGAAACTAATGAAAAACTGTTTTTT
.	.	TRBV5-6	TRBJ1-6	CASSPGMVYNSPLHF	TGTGCCAGCAGCCCAGGAATGGTCTATAATTCACCCCTCCACTTT
.	TRBD1	TRBV15	TRBJ2-7	CATSRGTGVFLYEQYF	TGTGCCACCAGCAGGGGGACAGGGGTTTTCCTCTACGAGCAGTACTTC
.	.	TRBV28	TRBJ1-4	CATYSATNEKLFF	TGTGCCACCTATAGCGCAACTAATGAAAAACTGTTTTTT
.	.	TRBV7-3	TRBJ1-1	CASREGTEAFF	TGTGCCAGCAGGGAGGGCACTGAAGCTTTCTTT
few	.	TRBV3-1/TRBV3-2	TRBJ1-2	CASSQKFAGGPSYGYTF	TGTGCCAGCAGCCAAAAGTTTGCGGGGGGCCCGAGCTATGGCTACACCTTC
.	.	TRBV7-9	TRBJ1-6	CAIRLGGNNSPLHF	TGTGCCATCCGGCTTGGGGGGAATAATTCACCCCTCCACTTT
.	.	TRBV28	TRBJ1-5	CASSLTPSNQPQHF	TGTGCCAGCAGTTTAACACCTAGCAATCAGCCCCAGCATTTT
few	TRBD1	TRBV2	TRBJ1-5	CASSEGTGYQPQHF	TGTGCCAGCAGTGAGGGGACAGGTTATCAGCCCCAGCATTTT
.	.	TRBV5-6	TRBJ1-3	CASSLRVKKGNTIYF	TGTGCCAGCAGCTTGCGGGTAAAAAAGGGAAACACCATATATTTT
.	TRBD2	TRBV20-1	TRBJ2-1	CSASQRGGRRNEQFF	TGCAGTGCTAGTCAACGGGGCGGGAGGAGGAATGAGCAGTTCTTC
.	.	TRBV19	TRBJ1-5	CASSIEYQPQHF	TGTGCCAGTAGTATCGAGTATCAGCCCCAGCATTTT
.	.	TRBV7-9	TRBJ1-2	CASSLSDGGIYGYTF	TGTGCCAGCAGCTTATCGGACGGGGGGATCTATGGCTACACCTTC
.	.	TRBV4-2	TRBJ1-5	CASSPLGTGDSNQPQHF	TGTGCCAGCAGCCCCCTTGGTACAGGTGATAGCAATCAGCCCCAGCATTTT
.	.	TRBV5-1	TRBJ2-6	CASSSGVGGANVLTF	TGTGCCAGCAGCTCAGGGGTTGGGGGGGCCAACGTCCTGACTTTC
once	.	TRBV7-9	TRBJ1-6	CASSHAESGPLHF	TGTGCCAGCAGCCACGCCGAGTCGGGACCCCTCCACTTT
few	TRBD1	TRBV4-3	TRBJ1-2	CASSQETGRHYGYTF	TGCGCCAGCAGCCAAGAGACAGGGAGGCACTATGGCTACACCTTC
.	TRBD1	TRBV9	TRBJ1-2	CASSMQGTGTNYGYTF	TGTGCCAGCAGCATGCAAGGGACAGGAACTAACTATGGCTACACCTTC
.	TRBD1	TRBV3-1/TRBV3-2	TRBJ2-3	CASSLPLRGDRGADTQYF	TGTGCCAGCAGCCTCCCCCTTAGGGGGGACAGGGGGGCAGATACGCAGTATTTT
.	TRBD1	TRBV3-1/TRBV3-2	TRBJ1-2	CASSQDSGQASPMRGYTF	TGTGCCAGCAGCCAAGATTCGGGACAGGCATCCCCTATGCGGGGCTACACCTTC
.	.	TRBV24-1	TRBJ1-4	CATSGSQGGAEKLFF	TGTGCCACCAGTGGATCCCAGGGTGGAGCTGAAAAACTGTTTTTT
.	.	TRBV21-1	TRBJ1-2	CASSKVTAFYGYTF	TGTGCCAGCAGCAAAGTGACAGCTTTCTATGGCTACACCTTC
.	TRBD1	TRBV2	TRBJ1-6	CASSAKGGPQALHF	TGTGCCAGCAGTGCGAAAGGGGGCCCCCAGGCCCTCCACTTT
.	.	TRBV10-3	TRBJ1-3	CAISLNEAVRSGNTIYF	TGTGCCATCAGTCTCAACGAGGCGGTTCGCTCTGGAAACACCATATATTTT
.	TRBD1	TRBV5-4	TRBJ2-7	CASSLPGQGHYEQYF	TGTGCCAGCAGCTTGCCTGGACAGGGCCACTACGAGCAGTACTTC
.	.	TRBV9	TRBJ1-6	CASSVEGPNNSPLHF	TGTGCCAGCAGCGTAGAGGGGCCCAATAATTCACCCCTCCACTTT
.	.	TRBV7-2	TRBJ2-3	CASSLAGLTDTQYF	TGTGCCAGCAGCTTAGCGGGACTCACAGATACGCAGTATTTT
.	.	TRBV10-3	TRBJ1-3	CAISERVQGPGNTIYF	TGTGCCATCAGTGAGAGGGTACAGGGACCTGGAAACACCATATATTTT
once	.	TRBV7-9	TRBJ1-2	CASSLTDHGYTF	TGTGCCAGCAGCTTAACAGACCATGGCTACACCTTC
.	TRBD1	TRBV19	TRBJ1-4	CASSPDRDREKLFF	TGTGCCAGTAGTCCGGACAGGGACCGGGAAAAACTGTTTTTT
.	TRBD1	TRBV6-6	TRBJ1-1	CASSSDRSTEAFF	TGTGCCAGCAGCTCGGACAGGTCGACTGAAGCTTTCTTT
.	.	TRBV30	TRBJ1-2	CAFHLQGIPNYGYTF	TGTGCCTTTCACCTTCAGGGGATACCTAACTATGGCTACACCTTC
.	TRBD1	TRBV7-9	TRBJ1-4	CASSRTGPWIEKLFF	TGTGCCAGCAGCCGGACAGGGCCCTGGATTGAAAAACTGTTTTTT